The table lists the clone carrying this TCR beta chain with a few counts. Antigen: not known. The authors prepared the TCRbeta library with unique molecular identifiers. TCRdb re-derived calls from the PCR reads in MiXCR, one entry per CDR3 protein. This repertoire shows roughly 350,000 distinct CDR3 sequences, about 17% found once; its top ten account for roughly 41%. Trimming pared 1 base from V and 9 bases from J, leaving 16 bases between. Looked up from germline, CDR1 is SGHTA and CDR2 is FQGNSA. The CDR3 loop spans 16 amino acids. The data stem from a study of T-cell reconstitution after alpha-beta-depleted transplantation in children. Whole-study results and caveats: At around two months after transplant, the alpha-beta T cells were reportedly derived from several hundred expanded clones that came from non-depleted graft cells. Most T-cell counts and diversity one year after the transplant came from T cells that were newly produced. The high TCRbeta diversity at day 60 in some patients came from surviving recipient T cells and thymic progenitors.

The sample in question was PBMCs, mostly from graft donor cells, obtained 360 days after TCRalphabeta/CD19-depleted stem cell transplant. The chain couples TRBV7-2 to TRBJ2-6; D is perhaps TRBD2 (6 bases). The TCR was taken from a male patient aged 2-9 years who had a stem cell transplant for acute lymphoblastic leukemia, so the T cells may come from the graft donor. CDR3: CASSLDSGVLVNVLTF. In DNA form, the CDR3 reads TGTGCCAGCAGCTTAGATTCGGGGGTTCTAGTCAACGTCCTGACTTTC.